What follows describes a single TCR beta chain. Its antigen is not identified. The sample belongs to a study of OX40 agonist ivuxolimab in advanced cancers. Looking at the study overall: Participants could have had prior anti-PD-1, anti-PD-L1 or anti-CTLA-4 therapy, and roughly 39% had some. The study, taken as a whole, reports: At doses 0.1 to 3.0 mg/kg, CD4+ and CD8+ clones expanded. Part of the nonresponder group also had normalized T-cell clonal expansion that was low.

Assay used: immunoSEQ multiplex PCR; TCRdb lists only in-frame clones, some missing. Seen here are 70,000 or so clones, roughly 85% observed once, and the top ten hold 3.5% to 4.5%. Germline CDR1 reads MGHDK; CDR2 reads SYGVNS. CDR3 length: 16 residues. Trimming cost V 2 bases and J 3 bases; bases outside gene matches: 9. The chain joins TRBV25-1 to TRBJ2-5; 7 bases map to TRBD1. This specimen consisted of CD4+ or CD8+ T cells sorted from blood, obtained in a trial of the OX40 agonist ivuxolimab. This TCR was recovered from an adult with an advanced solid tumor such as melanoma, head and neck, liver or kidney cancer. CDR3 amino acids: CASSEIRGTVKETQYF. The CDR3 coding sequence is TGTGCCAGCAGTGAAATAAGGGGGACAGTAAAAGAGACCCAGTACTTC.